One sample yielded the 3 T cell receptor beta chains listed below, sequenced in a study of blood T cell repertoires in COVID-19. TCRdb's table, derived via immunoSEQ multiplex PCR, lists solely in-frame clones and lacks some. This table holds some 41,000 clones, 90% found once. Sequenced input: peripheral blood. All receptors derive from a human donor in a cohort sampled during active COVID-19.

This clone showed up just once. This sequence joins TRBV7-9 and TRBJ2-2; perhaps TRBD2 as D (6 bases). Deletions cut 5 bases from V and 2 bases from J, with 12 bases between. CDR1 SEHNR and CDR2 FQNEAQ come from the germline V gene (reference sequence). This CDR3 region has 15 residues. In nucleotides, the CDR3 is TGTGCCAGCAGCCACACAGGACTAAACACCGGGGAGCTGTTTTTT. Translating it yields CASSHTGLNTGELFF.

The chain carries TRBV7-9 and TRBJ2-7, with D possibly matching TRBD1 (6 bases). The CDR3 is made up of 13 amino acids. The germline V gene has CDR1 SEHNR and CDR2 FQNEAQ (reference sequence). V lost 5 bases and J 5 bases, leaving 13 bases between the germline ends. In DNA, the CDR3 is TGTGCCAGCAGCCACGGGACACCCGACGAGCAGTACTTC. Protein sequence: CASSHGTPDEQYF.

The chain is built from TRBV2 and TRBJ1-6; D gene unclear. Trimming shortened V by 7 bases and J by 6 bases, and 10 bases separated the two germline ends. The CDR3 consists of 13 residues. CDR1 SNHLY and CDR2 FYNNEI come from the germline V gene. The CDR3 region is CASTPGLNSPLHF. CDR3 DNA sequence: TGTGCCAGCACTCCAGGCCTTAATTCACCCCTCCACTTT.